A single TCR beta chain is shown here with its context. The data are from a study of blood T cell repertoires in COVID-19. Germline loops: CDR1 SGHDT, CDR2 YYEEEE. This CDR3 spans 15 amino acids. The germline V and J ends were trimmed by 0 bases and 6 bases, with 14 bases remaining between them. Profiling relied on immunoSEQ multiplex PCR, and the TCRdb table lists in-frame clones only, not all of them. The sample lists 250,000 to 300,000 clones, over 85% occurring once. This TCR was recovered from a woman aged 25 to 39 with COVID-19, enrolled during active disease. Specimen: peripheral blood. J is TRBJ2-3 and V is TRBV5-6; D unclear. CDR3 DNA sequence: TGTGCCAGCAGCTTGGGAGGCTTCCAAGAGGATACGCAGTATTTT. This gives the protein CASSLGGFQEDTQYF. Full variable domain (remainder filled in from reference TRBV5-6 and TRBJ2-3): DAGVTQSPTHLIKTRGQQVTLRCSPKSGHDTVSWYQQALGQGPQFIFQYYEEEERQRGNFPDRFSGHQFPNYSSELNVNALLLGDSALYLCASSLGGFQEDTQYFGPGTRLTVL.